This T cell receptor (beta chain) was observed in a study of yellow fever vaccine responses in identical twins. Study observations and caveats: Reports say the vaccine T cell response in twins looked partly convergent and partly personalized.

A remark on this clonotype: Its antigen remains unidentified.

TCRdb re-called the RT-PCR reads with MiXCR, one entry per CDR3 protein. The repertoire holds approximately 7,200 distinct CDR3 sequences, with 70% to 90% as singletons. The input for sequencing was T cells from blood (PBMCs), unsorted or a sorted subset (not recorded which), taken before or after yellow fever vaccination (not recorded which). This sequence was found in a woman in her late teens or twenties who received the yellow fever vaccine.

This CDR3 reads CATSDPGTAADTQYF. The DNA for the CDR3 is TGTGCCACCAGTGACCCGGGGACAGCAGCAGATACGCAGTATTTT. This sequence joins TRBV24-1 and TRBJ2-3; TRBD1 matches 7 bases. The CDR3 contains 15 residues. J gave up 4 bases and V 4 bases, and 7 bases lay outside the gene matches. The germline V gene has CDR1 KGHDR and CDR2 SFDVKD.